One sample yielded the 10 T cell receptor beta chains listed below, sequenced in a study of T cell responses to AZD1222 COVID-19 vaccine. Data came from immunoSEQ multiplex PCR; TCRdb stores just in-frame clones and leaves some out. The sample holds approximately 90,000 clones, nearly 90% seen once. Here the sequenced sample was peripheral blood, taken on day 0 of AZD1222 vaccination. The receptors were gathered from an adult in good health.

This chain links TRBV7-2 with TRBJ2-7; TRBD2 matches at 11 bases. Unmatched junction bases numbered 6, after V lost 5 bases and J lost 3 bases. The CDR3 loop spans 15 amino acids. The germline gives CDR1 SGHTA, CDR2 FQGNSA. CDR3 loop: CASSDRGTSGYEQYF. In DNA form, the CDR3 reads TGTGCCAGCAGCGATAGGGGGACTAGCGGCTACGAGCAGTACTTC.

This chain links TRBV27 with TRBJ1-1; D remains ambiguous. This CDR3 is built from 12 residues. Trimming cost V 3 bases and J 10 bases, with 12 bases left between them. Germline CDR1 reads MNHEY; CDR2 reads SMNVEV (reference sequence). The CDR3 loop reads CASSLVGSRAFF. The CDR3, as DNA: TGTGCCAGCAGTTTGGTTGGGTCTCGAGCTTTCTTT.

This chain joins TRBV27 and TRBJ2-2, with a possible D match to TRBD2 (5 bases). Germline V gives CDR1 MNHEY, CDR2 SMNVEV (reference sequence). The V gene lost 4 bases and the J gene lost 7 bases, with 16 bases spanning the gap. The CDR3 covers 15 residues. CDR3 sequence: CASSSVGPGYGELFF. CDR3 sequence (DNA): TGTGCCAGCAGTTCGGTTGGGCCGGGGTACGGGGAGCTGTTTTTT.

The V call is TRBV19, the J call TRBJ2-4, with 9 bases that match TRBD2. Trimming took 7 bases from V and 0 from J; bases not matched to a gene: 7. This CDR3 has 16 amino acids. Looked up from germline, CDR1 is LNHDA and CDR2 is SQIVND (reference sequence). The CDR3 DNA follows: TGTGCCAGTACCCATAGCGGGGGCCTAGCCAAAAACATTCAGTACTTC. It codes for CASTHSGGLAKNIQYF. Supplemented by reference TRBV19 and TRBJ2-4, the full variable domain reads DGGITQSPKYLFRKEGQNVTLSCEQNLNHDAMYWYRQDPGQGLRLIYYSQIVNDFQKGDIAEGYSVSREKKESFPLTVTSAQKNPTAFYLCASTHSGGLAKNIQYFGAGTRLSVL.

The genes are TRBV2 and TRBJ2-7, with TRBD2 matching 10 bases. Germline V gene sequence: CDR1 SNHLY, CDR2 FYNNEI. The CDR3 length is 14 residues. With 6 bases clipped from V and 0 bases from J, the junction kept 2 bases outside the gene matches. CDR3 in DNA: TGTGCCAGCAGCACTAGCGGGGTCTCCTACGAGCAGTACTTC. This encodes CASSTSGVSYEQYF.

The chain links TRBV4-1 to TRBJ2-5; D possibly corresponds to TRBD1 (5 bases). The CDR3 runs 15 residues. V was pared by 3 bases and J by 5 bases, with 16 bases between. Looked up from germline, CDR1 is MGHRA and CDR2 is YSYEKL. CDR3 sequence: CASSHSQASRETQYF. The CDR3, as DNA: TGCGCCAGCAGCCATTCACAGGCGTCTAGGGAGACCCAGTACTTC.

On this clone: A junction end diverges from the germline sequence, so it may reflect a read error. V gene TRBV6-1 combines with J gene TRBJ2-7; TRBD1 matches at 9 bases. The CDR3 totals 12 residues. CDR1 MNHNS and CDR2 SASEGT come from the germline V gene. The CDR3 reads CASSEITGTGRF. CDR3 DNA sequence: TGTGCCAGCAGTGAAATTACCGGGACAGGGCGCTTC.

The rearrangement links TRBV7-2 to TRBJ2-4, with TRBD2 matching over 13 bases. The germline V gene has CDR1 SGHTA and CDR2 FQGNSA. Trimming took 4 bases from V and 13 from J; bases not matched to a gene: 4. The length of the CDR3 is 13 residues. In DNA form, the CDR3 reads TGTGCCAGCAGCTCCGGGACTAGCGGGAACCAGTACTTC. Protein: CASSSGTSGNQYF.

The DNA of the CDR3 is TGTGCCAGTCGGGACAACTATAATTCACCCCTCCACTTT. It yields the protein CASRDNYNSPLHF. The chain couples TRBV2 to TRBJ1-6; tentatively, D is TRBD1 (6 bases). This CDR3 contains 13 residues. V lost 9 bases and J 3 bases, leaving 9 bases between the germline ends. The germline CDR1 and CDR2 sequences are SNHLY and FYNNEI.

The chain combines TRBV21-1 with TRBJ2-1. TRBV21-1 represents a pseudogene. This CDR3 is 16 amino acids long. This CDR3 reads CASSKDGKGSYNEQFF. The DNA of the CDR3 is TGTGCCAGCAGCAAAGATGGGAAGGGCTCCTACAATGAGCAGTTCTTC.